The entry below gives a single T cell receptor (beta chain) sequence along with its context. What it binds is not known. Clones were sequenced by immunoSEQ multiplex PCR, and TCRdb holds only the in-frame ones, with some missing. The table shows 110,000 to 150,000 clones, with roughly nine tenths occurring only once. Germline CDR1 MDHEN, CDR2 SYDVKM. The CDR3 length is 13 residues. J lost 5 bases, V lost 6 bases, and 4 bases had no gene match. This sample stems from a study of cytomegalovirus exposure and HLA in healthy donors. Broader study findings: Most TCR sequences proved rare, with some public TCRs found in many donors.

The chain is built from TRBV28 and TRBJ2-1; 7 bases align to TRBD2. This clonotype originated in a man aged 18 to 30 in good health and CMV-seronegative. Sequencing input: PBMCs. The CDR3 sequence is CASSRLADNEQFF. The CDR3 DNA is TGTGCCAGCAGCAGACTAGCAGACAATGAGCAGTTCTTC.